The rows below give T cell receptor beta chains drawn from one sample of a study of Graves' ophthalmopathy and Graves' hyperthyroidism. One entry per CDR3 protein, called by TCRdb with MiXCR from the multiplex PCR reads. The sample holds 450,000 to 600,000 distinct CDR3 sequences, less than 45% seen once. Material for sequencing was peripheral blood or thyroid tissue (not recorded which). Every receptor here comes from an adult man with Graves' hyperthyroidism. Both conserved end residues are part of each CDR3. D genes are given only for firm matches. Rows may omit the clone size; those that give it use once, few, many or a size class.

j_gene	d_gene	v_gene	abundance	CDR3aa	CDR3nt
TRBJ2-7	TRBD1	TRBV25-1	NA	CASSPPDRANNEQYF	TGTGCCAGCAGCCCGCCTGACAGGGCTAACAATGAGCAGTACTTC
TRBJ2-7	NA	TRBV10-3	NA	CASSPFLGAYEQYF	TGTGCCAGCAGTCCTTTCTTGGGGGCCTACGAGCAGTACTTC
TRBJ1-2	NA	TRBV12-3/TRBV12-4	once	CASGPGAVLGGYTF	TGTGCCAGCGGACCGGGCGCGGTCCTGGGCGGCTACACCTTC
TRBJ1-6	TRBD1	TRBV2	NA	CASSEADRGRENSPLHF	TGTGCCAGCAGTGAAGCTGACAGGGGGCGAGAGAATTCACCCCTCCACTTT
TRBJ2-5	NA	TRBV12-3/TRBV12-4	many	CASSAIQETQYF	TGTGCCAGCAGTGCAATCCAAGAGACCCAGTACTTC
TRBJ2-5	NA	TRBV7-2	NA	CASSPGTYYQETQYF	TGTGCCAGCAGCCCCGGGACATACTACCAAGAGACCCAGTACTTC
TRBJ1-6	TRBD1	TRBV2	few	CASSTGQDIYNSPLHF	TGTGCCAGCAGTACGGGACAGGACATTTATAATTCACCCCTCCACTTT
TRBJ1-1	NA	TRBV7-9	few	CASSEESAWGTEAFF	TGTGCCAGCAGTGAGGAGTCCGCCTGGGGCACTGAAGCTTTCTTT
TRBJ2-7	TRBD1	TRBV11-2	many	CASSADRVGIYEQYF	TGTGCCAGCAGCGCGGACAGGGTGGGGATCTACGAGCAGTACTTC
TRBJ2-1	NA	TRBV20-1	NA	CSATITSSEQFF	TGCAGTGCTACCATAACTAGCTCTGAGCAGTTCTTC
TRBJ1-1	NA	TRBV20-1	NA	CSASRGNTEAFF	TGCAGTGCTAGTCGGGGAAATACTGAAGCTTTCTTT
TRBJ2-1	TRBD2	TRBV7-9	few	CASSLEAGVGNEQFF	TGTGCCAGCAGCTTAGAGGCGGGAGTCGGTAATGAGCAGTTCTTC
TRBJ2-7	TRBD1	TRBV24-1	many	CATSDPSDRGGYEQYF	TGTGCCACCAGTGATCCCTCTGACAGGGGAGGCTACGAGCAGTACTTC
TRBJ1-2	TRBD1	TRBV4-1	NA	CASSQVTGGRSYGYTF	TGCGCCAGCAGCCAAGTAACAGGGGGACGGAGCTATGGCTACACCTTC
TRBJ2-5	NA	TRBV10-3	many	CAISDPGTQETQYF	TGTGCCATCAGTGATCCAGGCACGCAAGAGACCCAGTACTTC